This is a list of T cell receptor beta chains from one sample in a study of control samples from healthy donors and cancer patients. Produced via immunoSEQ multiplex PCR; TCRdb's table is partial and in-frame only. The sample comprises tens of thousands of clones, 80% to 95% of which are singletons, and approximately 3.9% rests with the top ten. The sequenced material came from blood. Receptors were obtained from a woman in her fifties or sixties in good health. Each CDR3 is given with its conserved first and last residue. D genes are given only for firm matches. Size is omitted from some rows. Given values are once, few, many or a class for expanded clones.

J,V,size,D,DNA,CDR3
TRBJ1-1,TRBV28,.,TRBD1,TGTGCCAGCAGTATCTCGACAGGGGCCGCTTTCTTT,CASSISTGAAFF
TRBJ1-1,TRBV6-5,few,TRBD1,TGTGCCAGCTCCAAGGACAGGGACACTGAAGCTTTCTTT,CASSKDRDTEAFF
TRBJ1-1,TRBV6-2/TRBV6-3,.,.,TGTGCCAGCAGTTACTCGATATTGAACACTGAAGCTTTCTTT,CASSYSILNTEAFF
TRBJ1-6,TRBV3-1/TRBV3-2,.,TRBD1,TGTGCCAGCAGCCAACAGGGGGGATCACCCCTCCACTTT,CASSQQGGSPLHF
TRBJ1-2,TRBV15,.,.,TGTGCCACCAGCAGAGATCTTTATGGCTACACCTTC,CATSRDLYGYTF
TRBJ1-2,TRBV19,.,TRBD1,TGTGCCAGTAGTACTCAGGGACAGGGGAACTATGGCTACACCTTC,CASSTQGQGNYGYTF
TRBJ1-3,TRBV6-5,once,.,TGTGCCAGCAGTTACTCATCTGAGGGGGGGGGAAACACCATATATTTT,CASSYSSEGGGNTIYF
TRBJ2-3,TRBV7-9,.,.,TGTGCCAGCAGCTTAGCGCACGGAAAGGGAGATACGCAGTATTTT,CASSLAHGKGDTQYF
TRBJ2-5,TRBV3-1/TRBV3-2,.,TRBD1,TGTGCCAGCAGCCGAAAGACAGGGACGGAGACCCAGTACTTC,CASSRKTGTETQYF
TRBJ2-1,TRBV10-3,.,TRBD2,TGTGCCATCAGTGACTCGGGACTAGCGGGGGTGAATGAGCAGTTCTTC,CAISDSGLAGVNEQFF
TRBJ2-7,TRBV29-1,.,.,TGCAGCGTTGAGGCGGGGTGGAGCTCCTACGAGCAGTACTTC,CSVEAGWSSYEQYF
TRBJ1-5,TRBV19,.,.,TGTGCCAGTAGTATCGGCAATCAGCCCCAGCATTTT,CASSIGNQPQHF
TRBJ1-2,TRBV5-1,.,TRBD1,TGCGCCAGCAGCTTGTGGGACAGGGGGCCCGGGGGCTACACCTTC,CASSLWDRGPGGYTF
TRBJ1-1,TRBV11-1,.,.,TGTGCCAGCAGCTTAGCTGCAGCGAACACTGAAGCTTTCTTT,CASSLAAANTEAFF
TRBJ1-2,TRBV10-3,.,.,TGTGCCATCAGTGCCTCGGACGGCTATGGCTACACCTTC,CAISASDGYGYTF
TRBJ1-5,TRBV6-5,.,.,TGTGCCAGCAGTTCTCGACGGTATCAGCCCCAGCATTTT,CASSSRRYQPQHF
TRBJ1-5,TRBV11-2,.,.,TGTGCCAGCAGCTTAGCTGGGGCAAGGAATCAGCCCCAGCATTTT,CASSLAGARNQPQHF
TRBJ2-2,TRBV10-3,.,TRBD2,TGTGCCATCAGTGAGGGGAGGGGCGCCGGGGAGCTGTTTTTT,CAISEGRGAGELFF
TRBJ2-7,TRBV27,.,TRBD1,TGTGCCAGCAGTTTATCCTCGGGACAGGGATACGAGCAGTACTTC,CASSLSSGQGYEQYF
TRBJ1-2,TRBV5-4,.,.,TGTGCCAGCAGCTTGGCCACAGGGCCGGACGACACCTTC,CASSLATGPDDTF
TRBJ2-7,TRBV6-6,.,TRBD1,TGTGCCAGCAGTTCTTTAGGACAGGGCGGGCAGTACTTC,CASSSLGQGGQYF
TRBJ1-1,TRBV4-1,few,.,TGCGCCAGCAGCCAAGAGATTCCAGTTCGTGGGCCCACTGAAGCTTTCTTT,CASSQEIPVRGPTEAFF
TRBJ2-2,TRBV5-8,.,.,TGTGCCAGCAGCTTGCACAGGACGAACACCGGGGAGCTGTTTTTT,CASSLHRTNTGELFF
TRBJ1-4,TRBV5-5,.,.,TGTGCCAGCAGCCTCCGGACAGCAACTAATGAAAAACTGTTTTTT,CASSLRTATNEKLFF
TRBJ2-7,TRBV7-9,.,.,TGTGCCAGCAGCCCCAAGACTAGTCCTTACGAGCAGTACTTC,CASSPKTSPYEQYF
TRBJ1-4,TRBV29-1,.,TRBD1,TGCAGCGTATCAACAGGGGTCCGGGAAAAACTGTTTTTT,CSVSTGVREKLFF
TRBJ2-7,TRBV15,.,.,TGTGCCACCAGCAGAGGCCGGGACGCCACCTACGAGCAGTACTTC,CATSRGRDATYEQYF